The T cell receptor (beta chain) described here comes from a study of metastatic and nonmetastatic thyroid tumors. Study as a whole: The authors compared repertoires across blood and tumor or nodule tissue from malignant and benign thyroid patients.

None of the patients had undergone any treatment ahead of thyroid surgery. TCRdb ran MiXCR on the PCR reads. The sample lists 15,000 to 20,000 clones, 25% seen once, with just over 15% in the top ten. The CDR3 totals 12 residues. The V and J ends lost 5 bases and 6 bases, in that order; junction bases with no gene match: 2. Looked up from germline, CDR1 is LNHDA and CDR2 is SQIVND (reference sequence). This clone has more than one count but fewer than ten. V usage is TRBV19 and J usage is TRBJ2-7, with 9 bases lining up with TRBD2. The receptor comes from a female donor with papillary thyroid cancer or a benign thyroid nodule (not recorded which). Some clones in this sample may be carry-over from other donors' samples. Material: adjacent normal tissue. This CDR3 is CASSLSGSEQYF. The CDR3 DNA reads TGTGCCAGTAGTCTTAGCGGGAGCGAGCAGTACTTC.